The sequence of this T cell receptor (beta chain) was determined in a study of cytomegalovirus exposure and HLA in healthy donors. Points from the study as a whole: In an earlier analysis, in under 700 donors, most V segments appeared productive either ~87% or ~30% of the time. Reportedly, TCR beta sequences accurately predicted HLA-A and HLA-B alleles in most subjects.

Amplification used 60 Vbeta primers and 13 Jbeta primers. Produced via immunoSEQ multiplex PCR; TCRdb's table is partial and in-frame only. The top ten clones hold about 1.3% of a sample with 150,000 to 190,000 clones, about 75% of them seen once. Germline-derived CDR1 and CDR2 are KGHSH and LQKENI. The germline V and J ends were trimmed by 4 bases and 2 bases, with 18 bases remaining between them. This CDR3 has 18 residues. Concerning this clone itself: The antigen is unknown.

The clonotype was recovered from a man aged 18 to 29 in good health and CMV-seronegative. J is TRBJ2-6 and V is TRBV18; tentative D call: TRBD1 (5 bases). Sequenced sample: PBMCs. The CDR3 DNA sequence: TGTGCCAGCTCACGGGGCACAGTGAGCCTAACTGGGGCCAACGTCCTGACTTTC. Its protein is CASSRGTVSLTGANVLTF.